This T cell receptor beta chain originates from a study of radiotherapy plus CTLA-4 blockade in lung cancer. Profiled with immunoSEQ multiplex PCR; TCRdb holds only in-frame clones, not every one. The sample has 65,000 to 70,000 clones; 70% to 85% are singletons. Germline-derived CDR1 and CDR2 are SNHLY and FYNNEI. The J segment lost 4 bases and the V segment lost 6 bases, leaving 11 bases of the junction unmatched. CDR3 size: 15 residues. The source was peripheral blood, collected from a patient treated with radiotherapy plus ipilimumab. The clonotype originates from a human donor with non-small cell lung cancer who had a complete response to radiotherapy plus ipilimumab. The genes are TRBV2 and TRBJ1-2; 7 bases map to TRBD1. Here the CDR3 reads CASSDRDSVFYGYTF. CDR3 bases: TGTGCCAGCAGCGACCGGGACAGCGTATTCTATGGCTACACCTTC.